The rows below give T cell receptor beta chains drawn from one sample of a study of CD8+CD57+ T cells in acquired aplastic anemia. MiXCR, applied by TCRdb to the reads, yields one record per CDR3 protein. The sample holds approximately 300,000 distinct CDR3 sequences; 50% to 65% are singletons and the top ten take under 1.5%. Source material: sorted CD4+, CD8+, or CD8+CD57+ T cells (not recorded which) from PBMCs. These receptors were collected from a human donor with aplastic anemia. Each CDR3 is given with its conserved first and last residue. The D gene is left open where the match is weak. Size values are once, few and many counts, or a class for expanded clones, and some rows have none.

V	D	size	J	DNA	CDR3
TRBV25-1	TRBD2	few	TRBJ2-7	TGTGCCAGCAGTGGGGCGGGAGGTCCTCAGTCCTACGAGCAGTACTTC	CASSGAGGPQSYEQYF
TRBV7-2	TRBD2	few	TRBJ2-4	TGTGCCAGCAGCCAGACTAGCGGCAAAAACATTCAGTACTTC	CASSQTSGKNIQYF
TRBV19	TRBD2	few	TRBJ2-5	TGTGCCAGTAGCTCGACTAGCGGGACGGGGACCCAGTACTTC	CASSSTSGTGTQYF
TRBV7-2	TRBD2	-	TRBJ2-1	TGTGCCAGCAGCTTCTGGGGCTATCCGGGGGGTGAGCAGTTCTTC	CASSFWGYPGGEQFF
TRBV12-3/TRBV12-4	TRBD1	many	TRBJ2-3	TGTGCCAGCAGGGCGGGACAGGGGTCCACAGATACGCAGTATTTT	CASRAGQGSTDTQYF
TRBV19	-	many	TRBJ1-1	TGTGCCACCACGGACAGATCAAGCACTGAAGCTTTCTTT	CATTDRSSTEAFF
TRBV9	-	few	TRBJ2-3	TGTGCCAGCAGCTTGGGACTGGGCACAGATACGCAGTATTTT	CASSLGLGTDTQYF
TRBV7-9	-	-	TRBJ1-5	TGTGCCAGCAGCTTCGGCGGGGGCAATAGCAATCAGCCCCAGCATTTT	CASSFGGGNSNQPQHF
TRBV3-1	TRBD2	few	TRBJ2-2	TGTGCCAGCAGCCAGGCGGGGGGGCCGACCGGGGAGCTGTTTTTT	CASSQAGGPTGELFF
TRBV2	TRBD1	-	TRBJ2-3	TGTGCCAGCAGGGACAGGGCGAGCACAGATACGCAGTATTTT	CASRDRASTDTQYF
TRBV7-2	TRBD1	-	TRBJ1-1	TGTGCCAGCAGCTTAGAGTCAGGGGGCGGCACTGAAGCTTTCTTT	CASSLESGGGTEAFF
TRBV7-3	TRBD2	once	TRBJ2-3	TGTGCCTGGAGTGCCAGGCGGGGGGCGCACACAGATACGCAGTATTTT	CAWSARRGAHTDTQYF
TRBV7-2	-	-	TRBJ2-7	TGTGCCAGCACCCCTAGTCTATCTTCCTACGAGCAGTACTTC	CASTPSLSSYEQYF
TRBV19	-	-	TRBJ2-1	TGTGCCAGTAGGGGTGGCGGAAACAATGAGCAGTTCTTC	CASRGGGNNEQFF
TRBV7-9	-	few	TRBJ2-5	TGTGCCAGCAGCTTAGTATCAGGACAAGAGACCCAGTACTTC	CASSLVSGQETQYF
TRBV7-3	-	-	TRBJ2-3	TGTGCCAGCAGCTTAACAGGTAGGGGCATGAACACTGATACGCAGTATTTT	CASSLTGRGMNTDTQYF
TRBV6-5	TRBD2	many	TRBJ2-7	TGTGCCAGCAAGGCGGGGGTCCTAACCTACGAGCAGTACTTC	CASKAGVLTYEQYF
TRBV7-8	-	-	TRBJ2-5	TGTGCCAGCAGCTCTAGACAGCAAGAGACCCAGTACTTC	CASSSRQQETQYF
TRBV29-1	TRBD1	once	TRBJ2-2	TGCAGCGGGGGACAGGGGGCGGGTACCGGGGAGCTGTTTTTT	CSGGQGAGTGELFF
TRBV5-1	TRBD1	-	TRBJ2-4	TGCGCCAGCAGCGCCGGACAGGGGTACATTCAGTACTTC	CASSAGQGYIQYF
TRBV29-1	TRBD2	-	TRBJ2-7	TGCAGCGTTGATGGAAGAGGGACTAGCGGGAGAGGCGAGCAGTACTTC	CSVDGRGTSGRGEQYF
TRBV7-2	TRBD1	few	TRBJ2-3	TGTGCCAGCAGTTTGGCAGGGGGCCAAGATACGCAGTATTTT	CASSLAGGQDTQYF
TRBV6-6	TRBD1	many	TRBJ1-2	TGTGCCAGCAGTTACTCGACTTCGGACAGGGGCGGCTACACCTTC	CASSYSTSDRGGYTF
TRBV2	-	-	TRBJ1-1	TGTGCCAGCAGTTACAGGGAGGTCACTGAAGCTTTCTTT	CASSYREVTEAFF
TRBV24-1	-	-	TRBJ2-5	TGTGCCACCAGTGATTTGACCTCGGACCTCCAAGAGACCCAGTACTTC	CATSDLTSDLQETQYF
TRBV12-3/TRBV12-4	TRBD2	-	TRBJ2-1	TGTGCCAGCAGAGCCAGCGGGACTAGTGGCAATGAGCAGTTCTTC	CASRASGTSGNEQFF
TRBV7-9	-	-	TRBJ1-3	TGTGCCAGCAGATTTGACCCGCTTCGGGGGCATTTT	CASRFDPLRGHF
TRBV27	-	many	TRBJ2-5	TGTGCCAGCAGTTTATGGGGGAATCAAGAGACCCAGTACTTC	CASSLWGNQETQYF
TRBV20-1	TRBD1	-	TRBJ2-1	TGCAGTGCAAGTCAGACAGGGGGGTTCCCCTACAATGAGCAGTTCTTC	CSASQTGGFPYNEQFF
TRBV2	-	few	TRBJ2-4	TGTGCCAGCAAAGAACTAAACATTCAGTACTTC	CASKELNIQYF
TRBV5-1	-	-	TRBJ1-1	TGCGCCAGCAGCGCGGGTGCAGCCATGAACACTGAAGCTTTCTTT	CASSAGAAMNTEAFF
TRBV10-3	TRBD2	many	TRBJ2-3	TGTGCCATCAGACTAGCGGGGGCAGTCACAGATACGCAGTATTTT	CAIRLAGAVTDTQYF
TRBV19	-	-	TRBJ1-5	TGTGCCAGTATGATAGGTCTCCACAATCAGCCCCAGCATTTT	CASMIGLHNQPQHF
TRBV20-1	-	-	TRBJ1-5	TGCAGTGCTAGAGATCAACAGGGCCAGCCCCAGCATTTT	CSARDQQGQPQHF
TRBV5-1	-	-	TRBJ2-3	TGCGCCAGCAGCTTGGGGGACGGAAACACAGATGCGCAGTATTTT	CASSLGDGNTDAQYF
TRBV2	TRBD1	few	TRBJ1-1	TGTGCCAGCAGTGTGGACAGGGGGGCTGAAGCTTTCTTT	CASSVDRGAEAFF
TRBV18	-	-	TRBJ1-5	TGTGCCAGCTCACCCGGACCGAGGAGCAATCAGCCCCAGCATTTT	CASSPGPRSNQPQHF
TRBV18	-	many	TRBJ1-1	TGTGCCAGCTCAGGGGGGGTGAACACTGAAGCTTTCTTT	CASSGGVNTEAFF
TRBV12-3/TRBV12-4	-	many	TRBJ2-6	TGTGCCAGCAGTTTAAGGGGGAGGTCTGGGGCCAACGTCCTGACTTTC	CASSLRGRSGANVLTF
TRBV2	TRBD1	few	TRBJ1-5	TGTGCCAGTAATACAGGGGGCTATCAGCCCCAGCATTTT	CASNTGGYQPQHF
TRBV10-3	-	-	TRBJ2-6	TGTGCCATCAGTGAGTCGCTACAGGCTGGGGCCAACGTCCTGACTTTC	CAISESLQAGANVLTF
TRBV7-3	-	-	TRBJ2-5	TGTGCCAGCAGCTCAAACCCCACAGGGTGGCAAGAGACCCAGTACTTC	CASSSNPTGWQETQYF
TRBV2	-	few	TRBJ1-6	TGTGCCAGCAGTAAGGATGGATCACCCCTCCACTTT	CASSKDGSPLHF
TRBV6-4	TRBD1	-	TRBJ1-1	TGTGCCAGCAGTGCTTCAGGGGGGAGCACTGAAGCTTTCTTT	CASSASGGSTEAFF
TRBV7-8	TRBD1	many	TRBJ2-2	TGTGCCAGCAGCTTATTCGGGGGCGGACAGGGGAGGACCGGGGAGCTGTTTTTT	CASSLFGGGQGRTGELFF
TRBV5-1	-	many	TRBJ2-1	TGCGCCAGCACCCAATCCCACAATGAGCAGTTCTTC	CASTQSHNEQFF
TRBV9	TRBD2	once	TRBJ2-7	TGTGCCAGCAGCGTAGACGGGGGGGCTTGGGAGCAGTACTTC	CASSVDGGAWEQYF
TRBV10-1	-	-	TRBJ1-1	TGCGCCAGCAGTGAGTCGGGGTGGGGTGAAGCTTTCTTT	CASSESGWGEAFF
TRBV5-1	-	-	TRBJ2-5	TGCGCCAGCAGCCCTCGCTGGCCCGGTGAGACCCAGTACTTC	CASSPRWPGETQYF
TRBV7-9	TRBD1	-	TRBJ1-6	TGTGCCAGCAGGACAACTAGACAGGGAATCCCCCTCCACTTT	CASRTTRQGIPLHF
TRBV7-2	-	-	TRBJ1-6	TGTGCCAGCAGCTGGGGACGATACTCACCCCTCCACTTT	CASSWGRYSPLHF
TRBV15	TRBD1	many	TRBJ2-7	TGTGCCACCAGCAGAGAAAGCCAGGGGGCAGGGCGCTACGAGCAGTACTTC	CATSRESQGAGRYEQYF
TRBV7-3	-	-	TRBJ1-6	TGTGCCAGCAGCTTGGATGGCTCCTATGATTCACCCCTCCACTTT	CASSLDGSYDSPLHF
TRBV7-9	TRBD2	-	TRBJ2-1	TGTGCCAGCAGCTTCGGACTAGCGGACAATGAGCAGTTCTTC	CASSFGLADNEQFF
TRBV24-1	TRBD1	-	TRBJ1-5	TGTGCCACCAGTGAGAACAGGGGTCAGCCCCAGCATTTT	CATSENRGQPQHF
TRBV19	-	-	TRBJ1-1	TGTGCCAGTAGTAAAGAGGGGCTGGTGACTGAAGCTTTCTTT	CASSKEGLVTEAFF
TRBV10-2	-	-	TRBJ1-1	TGCGCCAGCAGTGAGAGGAAGAACACTGAAGCTTTCTTT	CASSERKNTEAFF
TRBV9	-	-	TRBJ2-3	TGTGCCAGCAGCGTAGGAGGTAGGGGGGGAGATACGCAGTATTTT	CASSVGGRGGDTQYF
TRBV10-3	-	-	TRBJ2-5	TGTGCCACCTCGTCTAAGGGGGATCAAGAGACCCAGTACTTC	CATSSKGDQETQYF